Listed below are T cell receptor beta chains from one sample, sequenced in a study of blood T cell repertoires in COVID-19. Method: immunoSEQ multiplex PCR; TCRdb's copy keeps in-frame clones and lacks some. The sample lists about 400,000 clones; over 75% were seen once. The sequenced sample was PBMCs or T cells enriched from blood (not recorded which). These receptors originate from a woman between 40 and 50 years old with acute COVID-19. CDR3s include the opening cysteine and the closing phenylalanine or tryptophan. Each record gives: J gene, clone size, D gene, V gene, CDR3 DNA, CDR3 protein. A D gene is named only where the DNA matches it firmly. Clone size, where shown, is once, few, many, or a class for clones that have expanded.

TRBJ2-7	.	.	TRBV6-1	TGTGCCAGCAGTGAAGTATACAGGGAGGGCGAGCAGTACTTC	CASSEVYREGEQYF
TRBJ2-5	.	TRBD2	TRBV27	TGTGCCAGCAGTCTCCTAGCGGGGGGAGAGACCCAGTACTTC	CASSLLAGGETQYF
TRBJ1-1	.	.	TRBV10-3	TGTGCCATCAGTGGGTCTCAGGGTTTAACTGAAGCTTTCTTT	CAISGSQGLTEAFF
TRBJ1-6	.	.	TRBV5-1	TGCGCCAGCAGCGGAAACAGAGTCTCCTATAATTCACCCCTCCACTTT	CASSGNRVSYNSPLHF
TRBJ1-2	.	.	TRBV6-1	TGTGCCAGCTCCCGACTCGAGAAAGATGGCTACACCTTC	CASSRLEKDGYTF
TRBJ1-1	.	.	TRBV30	TGTGCCTGGAGTTCAGGGGCTGAAGCTTTCTTT	CAWSSGAEAFF
TRBJ2-5	.	TRBD2	TRBV5-6	TGTGCCAGCAACAGACTAGCGGGGGCCCCGGAGACCCAGTACTTC	CASNRLAGAPETQYF
TRBJ2-3	.	TRBD2	TRBV7-9	TGTGCCAGCAGCTTCGGACTAGCGGGGGGACGCACAGATACGCAGTATTTT	CASSFGLAGGRTDTQYF
TRBJ1-1	.	.	TRBV30	TGTGCCTGGAGCTGGGGGACTAACACTGAAGCTTTCTTT	CAWSWGTNTEAFF
TRBJ2-7	.	TRBD1	TRBV5-1	TGCGCCAGCAGCTTTGGATCGGGACAGGGATCCTACGAGCAGTACTTC	CASSFGSGQGSYEQYF
TRBJ1-3	few	TRBD1	TRBV30	TGTGCCTGGAGTGTTGGTAGGACAGGGATCTCTGGAAACACCATATATTTT	CAWSVGRTGISGNTIYF
TRBJ1-2	.	TRBD1	TRBV19	TGTGCCAGTAGCGTCGACAGGGTTGGCTACACCTTC	CASSVDRVGYTF
TRBJ2-1	.	.	TRBV27	TGTGCCAGCACCTCCCGGGGGGACACCTACAATGAGCAGTTCTTC	CASTSRGDTYNEQFF
TRBJ2-7	few	.	TRBV9	TGTGCCAGCAGCGTAGATGGCACGGCTGACAGCGAGCAGTACTTC	CASSVDGTADSEQYF
TRBJ1-2	.	TRBD1	TRBV9	TGTGCCAGCAGCGTAGGAAGGGGGCACAGTACTGGCTACACCTTC	CASSVGRGHSTGYTF
TRBJ2-3	.	TRBD1	TRBV11-2	TGTGCCAGCAGCTTAAGAGGACAGGGGATTACAGATACGCAGTATTTT	CASSLRGQGITDTQYF
TRBJ2-2	once	TRBD2	TRBV7-6	TGTGCCAGCAGCAGTAGCGGGGGGGAGATTACCGGGGAGCTGTTTTTT	CASSSSGGEITGELFF
TRBJ1-1	.	TRBD1	TRBV9	TGTGCCAGCAGCGTATCTACCGGGACAGGTGGTCGCTCTGAAGCTTTCTTT	CASSVSTGTGGRSEAFF
TRBJ1-1	.	TRBD1	TRBV18	TGTGCCAGCTCACCGGACAGGCATGCTGAAGCTTTCTTT	CASSPDRHAEAFF
TRBJ1-3	.	.	TRBV15	TGTGCCACCAGCAGAGATCTTTCAGATTCCTCTGGAAACACCATATATTTT	CATSRDLSDSSGNTIYF
TRBJ1-2	.	TRBD1	TRBV12-3/TRBV12-4	TGTGCCAGCAGTTCCCGGGACAGTAGCGGCTACACCTTC	CASSSRDSSGYTF
TRBJ1-1	.	.	TRBV9	TGTGCCAGCAGCGAGGATTCCAGGGGACGGAACACTGAAGCTTTCTTT	CASSEDSRGRNTEAFF
TRBJ1-5	.	.	TRBV19	TGTGCCAGTAAACAGAGCAATCAGCCCCAGCATTTT	CASKQSNQPQHF
TRBJ1-1	.	TRBD1	TRBV29-1	TGCAGCGTCGGACAGGGGAAGAACACTGAAGCTTTCTTT	CSVGQGKNTEAFF
TRBJ1-1	.	.	TRBV19	TGTGCCAGTAGTACCGTCGGTCTTGTAAACACTGAAGCTTTCTTT	CASSTVGLVNTEAFF
TRBJ1-6	.	.	TRBV18	TGTGCCAGCTCACCACCGGAGACTCATGGTAAGAATAATTCACCCCTCCACTTT	CASSPPETHGKNNSPLHF
TRBJ1-4	.	TRBD1	TRBV5-6	TGTGCCAGCAGCTTCCGGGACAGGGCTCCTAATGAAAAACTGTTTTTT	CASSFRDRAPNEKLFF
TRBJ2-5	.	.	TRBV5-5	TGTGCCAGCAGCTTGAATCCTGAGACCCAGTACTTC	CASSLNPETQYF
TRBJ1-2	.	.	TRBV5-1	TGCGCCAGCAGCGAGGAAAGGGGTAGCTATGGCTACACCTTC	CASSEERGSYGYTF
TRBJ2-3	.	TRBD2	TRBV2	TGTGCCAGCAGTGGAGGACTAGCGGGGCGCACAGATACGCAGTATTTT	CASSGGLAGRTDTQYF
TRBJ2-7	few	TRBD1	TRBV30	TGTGCCTGGAGCTCGGACAGGGGGACGATCGGGTACGAGCAGTACTTC	CAWSSDRGTIGYEQYF
TRBJ1-3	.	.	TRBV11-2	TGTGCCAGCAGCCGCCACCCCCAGTCTGAAAACACCATATATTTT	CASSRHPQSENTIYF
TRBJ1-2	.	.	TRBV19	TGTGCCAGTAGTAGGACAGACAGTGGGATCTTTCGTGGCTACACCTTC	CASSRTDSGIFRGYTF
TRBJ1-1	.	TRBD1	TRBV19	TGTGCCAGTTCTGGACAGGGATCGAGGAACACTGAAGCTTTCTTT	CASSGQGSRNTEAFF
TRBJ1-3	.	.	TRBV6-1	TGTGCCAGCAGTGAAGGACATCGCGGGGGGATTGGAAACACCATATATTTT	CASSEGHRGGIGNTIYF
TRBJ1-5	.	TRBD1	TRBV19	TGTGCCACCCGAGCCGCGGGGACAGTCAATCAGCCCCAGCATTTT	CATRAAGTVNQPQHF
TRBJ1-6	.	.	TRBV21-1	TGTGCCAGCAGCAAAGCGAGACAGGGTGGGAATTCACCCCTCCACTTT	CASSKARQGGNSPLHF
TRBJ1-5	.	TRBD1	TRBV2	TGTGCCAGCTGCGGAGTCCGGGACAGGGATCAGCCCCAGCATTTT	CASCGVRDRDQPQHF
TRBJ2-1	.	.	TRBV11-2	TGTGCCAGCAGCTTGAGTAATGAGCAGTTCTTC	CASSLSNEQFF
TRBJ2-5	.	.	TRBV2	TGTGCCAGCAGTGCACCTTTTTCCTCCGGGAAGTGGAAGACCCAGTACTTC	CASSAPFSSGKWKTQYF
TRBJ2-6	once	TRBD2	TRBV2	TGTGCCAGCCGGGCGGGGGTAGGGGCCAACGTCCTGACTTTC	CASRAGVGANVLTF
TRBJ1-1	.	TRBD1	TRBV29-1	TGCAGCGTTGAAGGGAGCAGGGGGGTAATAGCTTTCTTT	CSVEGSRGVIAFF
TRBJ2-6	.	.	TRBV5-1	TGCGCCAGCAGTGCCGAGGGTTCCAACGTCCTGACTTTC	CASSAEGSNVLTF
TRBJ2-7	few	TRBD1	TRBV5-1	TGCGCCAGCAGCACTCGACAGGGGGCCTACGAGCAGTACTTC	CASSTRQGAYEQYF
TRBJ1-1	.	.	TRBV19	TGTGCCAGTACCGAAGGGGCGCTGAACACTGAAGCTTTCTTT	CASTEGALNTEAFF
TRBJ2-2	.	.	TRBV5-6	TGTGCCAGCAGCTTGGCGGACACCGGGGAGCTGTTTTTT	CASSLADTGELFF
TRBJ2-7	.	TRBD2	TRBV11-2	TGTGCCAGCAGCTTAGTCTGGCCGCTAGCGGGGGTGCACGAGCAGTACTTC	CASSLVWPLAGVHEQYF
TRBJ1-2	.	TRBD1	TRBV6-1	TGTGCCAGCAGTGAAGGTGGGACAGGGCCCTATGGCTACACCTTC	CASSEGGTGPYGYTF
TRBJ1-4	.	.	TRBV5-1	TGCGCCAGCAGCAGCCAGGGTCAACATAATGAAAAACTGTTTTTT	CASSSQGQHNEKLFF
TRBJ2-7	.	.	TRBV14	TGTGCCAGCGCCAGGGACACCCAGGCCTACGAGCAGTACTTC	CASARDTQAYEQYF
TRBJ1-5	many	.	TRBV5-1	TGCGCCAGCAGCTTGGGGGGAACAGGGACCGGCCAGCCCCAGCATTTT	CASSLGGTGTGQPQHF
TRBJ2-5	.	.	TRBV3-1/TRBV3-2	TGTGCCAGCAGCCAGGCTACTAGGTTACAAGAGACCCAGTACTTC	CASSQATRLQETQYF
TRBJ1-5	few	TRBD1	TRBV19	TGTGCCAGTAGTCCCAGGACAGGAATTCAGCCCCAGCATTTT	CASSPRTGIQPQHF
TRBJ2-5	.	.	TRBV7-9	TGTGCCAGCAGCTTAGCTCTAGCGGAGACCCAGTACTTC	CASSLALAETQYF